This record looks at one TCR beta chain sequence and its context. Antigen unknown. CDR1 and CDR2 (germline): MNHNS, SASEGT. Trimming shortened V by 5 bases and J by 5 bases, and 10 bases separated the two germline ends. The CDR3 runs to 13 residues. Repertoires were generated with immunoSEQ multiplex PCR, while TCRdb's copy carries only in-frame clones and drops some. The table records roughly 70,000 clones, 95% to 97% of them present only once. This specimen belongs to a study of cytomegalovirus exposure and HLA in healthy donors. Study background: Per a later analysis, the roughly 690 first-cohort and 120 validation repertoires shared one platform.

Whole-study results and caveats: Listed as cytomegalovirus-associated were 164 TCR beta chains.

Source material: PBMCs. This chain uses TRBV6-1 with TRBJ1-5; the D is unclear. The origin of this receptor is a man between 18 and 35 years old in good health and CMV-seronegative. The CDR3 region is CASSSQEDQPQHF. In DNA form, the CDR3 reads TGTGCCAGCAGTTCACAAGAAGATCAGCCCCAGCATTTT.